The 29 T cell receptor beta chains below come from one sample, sequenced in a study of blood T cell repertoires in COVID-19. Sequencing used immunoSEQ multiplex PCR; TCRdb keeps in-frame clones, though not all of them. Among 310,000 or so clones listed, 80% to 90% were seen once. Sequenced input: PBMCs or T cells enriched from blood (not recorded which). The receptors come from a woman aged 18-29 years who had recovered from COVID-19.

The J gene is TRBJ2-5, the V gene TRBV19; TRBD2 matches at 9 bases. Germline V gene data show CDR1 as LNHDA and CDR2 as SQIVND (reference sequence). The V segment lost 5 bases and the J segment 4 bases; nucleotides outside the gene matches: 5. The CDR3 runs to 14 residues. Written as DNA, the CDR3 is TGTGCCAGTAGTGGGACTAGCTGGGGAGAGACCCAGTACTTC. As protein: CASSGTSWGETQYF.

The chain joins TRBV10-1 to TRBJ1-1; TRBD1 is a possible D gene (6 bases). V shed 6 bases and J shed 5 bases, with 13 bases lying between them. The length of the CDR3 is 13 residues. Germline V lookup: CDR1 WNHNN, CDR2 SYGVQD (reference sequence). The CDR3 loop reads CASRAEGGTEAFF. CDR3 bases: TGCGCCAGCAGGGCGGAGGGGGGGACTGAAGCTTTCTTT.

CDR3: CVRSLADREFNTEAFF. CDR3 DNA sequence: TGTGTCAGAAGCTTAGCGGACAGGGAGTTTAACACTGAAGCTTTCTTT. The chain links TRBV7-5 to TRBJ1-1; the table's D call, TRBD1, was not checked against the DNA. TRBV7-5 is a known pseudogene. The CDR3 sequence is 16 residues long.

The V call is TRBV20-1, the J call TRBJ2-7; D gene unclear. Germline V gene sequence: CDR1 DFQATT, CDR2 SNEGSKA (reference sequence). The V end was cut by 3 bases, the J end by 0 bases, with 12 bases between. The CDR3 is 14 residues long. The CDR3 region is CSASHGFSSYEQYF. Here the CDR3 DNA reads TGCAGTGCTAGTCACGGTTTTAGCTCCTACGAGCAGTACTTC.

The CDR3 coding sequence is TGTGCCAGCGGACCCCCTCTTGGAGGGGATCAGCCCCAGCATTTT. This translates into CASGPPLGGDQPQHF. The chain has TRBV21-1 and TRBJ1-5. TRBV21-1 is a known pseudogene. The CDR3 runs to 15 residues.

The CDR3 DNA sequence: TGCGCCAGCAGTCAATCGTCTCGGGATTCGAACACTGAAGCTTTCTTT. It encodes CASSQSSRDSNTEAFF. V and J are TRBV23-1 and TRBJ1-1; no firm D call. TRBV23-1 is identified as an open reading frame with a role that is uncertain. The CDR3 extends over 16 amino acids. Between the trimmed V and J ends, which lost 0 bases and 1 base, there was a span of 12 bases.

The chain joins TRBV4-1 to TRBJ2-3; D is perhaps TRBD2 (5 bases). The germline V gene encodes CDR1 MGHRA and CDR2 YSYEKL. The CDR3 has 15 amino acids. Trimming removed 1 base at V and 3 bases at J, with 11 bases between. The CDR3 region is CASSQGAGLTDTQYF. The DNA of the CDR3 is TGCGCCAGCAGCCAAGGTGCGGGCCTGACAGATACGCAGTATTTT.

The chain links TRBV5-6 to TRBJ1-1; 9 nucleotides match TRBD1. Germline V lookup: CDR1 SGHDT, CDR2 YYEEEE. The trim removed 4 bases at V and 5 bases at J, leaving 6 bases unmatched. The CDR3 runs 14 residues. The DNA for the CDR3 is TGTGCCAGCAGCCTACAGGGGGCTGGGACTGAAGCTTTCTTT. Encoded protein: CASSLQGAGTEAFF.

This chain uses TRBV19 with TRBJ2-1, with D possibly matching TRBD2 (6 bases). Trimming removed 6 bases from V and 4 bases from J, with 10 bases in between. The CDR3 has 13 amino acids. The V gene's germline CDR1 is LNHDA and CDR2 SQIVND (reference sequence). This CDR3 is CASSGTLYNEQFF. Here the CDR3 DNA reads TGTGCCAGTAGCGGGACTCTGTACAATGAGCAGTTCTTC.

The chain recombines TRBV9 with TRBJ2-3; 9 bases fit TRBD1. The trim removed 3 bases at V and 0 bases at J, leaving 17 bases unmatched. CDR3 length equals 20 residues. Germline V CDR1 and CDR2: SGDLS, YYNGEE. This chain's CDR3 is CASSETRDREPEISTDTQYF. The DNA for the CDR3 is TGTGCCAGCAGCGAGACACGGGACAGGGAACCAGAGATTAGCACAGATACGCAGTATTTT.

This rearrangement joins TRBV3-1 (or the pseudogene TRBV3-2) to TRBJ2-2; D gene uncertain. The germline CDR1 and CDR2 sequences are LGHDT and YNNKEL (reference sequence). The CDR3 sequence is 16 residues long. V lost 0 bases, J lost 1 base, and 9 bases lay in between. The chain's CDR3 is CASSQDFRLNTGELFF. The DNA of the CDR3 is TGTGCCAGCAGCCAAGATTTTCGACTGAACACCGGGGAGCTGTTTTTT.

This chain joins TRBV27 and TRBJ2-7, with 8 nucleotides matching TRBD1. V was clipped by 5 bases and J by 5 bases; unmatched bases: 8. The germline gives CDR1 MNHEY, CDR2 SMNVEV (reference sequence). The CDR3 is made up of 14 amino acids. The CDR3 DNA sequence: TGTGCCAGCAGTATCAGGGGGCGCAGCCACGAGCAGTACTTC. Protein: CASSIRGRSHEQYF.

The rearrangement links TRBV18 to TRBJ1-6; D possibly corresponds to TRBD1 (6 bases). V was cut by 4 bases and J by 6 bases, with 13 bases left in between. The CDR3 consists of 15 residues. Germline CDR1 KGHSH, CDR2 LQKENI. The CDR3 sequence: CASSLQGQSNSPLHF. The CDR3 DNA follows: TGTGCCAGCTCACTACAGGGTCAAAGTAATTCACCCCTCCACTTT.

The chain is built from TRBV4-1 and TRBJ1-4; the D is unclear. Germline V gene data show CDR1 as MGHRA and CDR2 as YSYEKL. V gave up 8 bases and J gave up 4 bases, with 11 bases separating them. The CDR3 has 13 residues. CDR3 sequence (DNA): TGCGCCAGCCGACGGGGATTTAATGAAAAACTGTTTTTT. It encodes CASRRGFNEKLFF.

This chain links TRBV4-2 with TRBJ1-4, with a possible D match to TRBD1 (6 bases). V lost 1 base and J lost 4, with 10 bases in between. This CDR3 spans 15 amino acids. In germline, CDR1 is LGHNA, CDR2 YNFKEQ. CDR3 region: CASSQAAGVNEKLFF. CDR3 DNA sequence: TGTGCCAGCAGCCAAGCGGCAGGGGTTAATGAAAAACTGTTTTTT.

This chain connects TRBV5-1 to TRBJ1-5, with 10 positions matching TRBD1. V lost 4 bases to trimming and J lost 4 bases; unmatched junction nucleotides: 2. Germline CDR1 SGHRS, CDR2 YFSETQ. CDR3 size: 14 residues. CDR3 region: CASSEGQGNQPQHF. DNA for the CDR3: TGCGCCAGCAGCGAGGGACAGGGGAATCAGCCCCAGCATTTT.

A word on this clone: One junction end does not reproduce the germline sequence, and a read error may be involved. The chain couples TRBV14 to TRBJ1-1; D might be TRBD1 (6 bases). The length of the CDR3 is 14 residues. The V gene's germline CDR1 is SGHDN and CDR2 FVKESK. CDR3 sequence (DNA): TGTGCCAGCAGCAAAGACAGGATGAACACTGAAGCTTTCTTT. This translates into CASSKDRMNTEAFF. Drawing the rest from reference TRBV14 and TRBJ1-1, the complete variable domain is EAGVTQFPSHSVIEKGQTVTLRCDPISGHDNLYWYRRVMGKEIKFLLHFVKESKQDESGMPNNRFLAERTGGTYSTLKVQPAELEDSGVYFCASSKDRMNTEAFFGQGTRLTVV.

The chain uses TRBV6-6 and TRBJ1-1, with D maybe TRBD1 (6 bases). The CDR3 sequence is 14 residues long. Trimming left V 5 bases short and J 4 bases short, with 14 bases between. Germline V gives CDR1 MNHNY, CDR2 SVGAGI (reference sequence). CDR3 in amino acids: CASSAKQGFTEAFF. Here the CDR3 DNA reads TGTGCCAGCAGTGCAAAACAGGGATTCACTGAAGCTTTCTTT.

The chain links TRBV27 to TRBJ2-5; D possibly corresponds to TRBD2 (6 bases). Germline V lookup: CDR1 MNHEY, CDR2 SMNVEV (reference sequence). The germline V and J ends were trimmed by 6 bases and 2 bases, with 16 bases remaining between them. This CDR3 spans 15 amino acids. For the CDR3, the DNA is TGTGCCAGCAGCGTGTGGGGGGACGGACAAGAGACCCAGTACTTC. Amino acids: CASSVWGDGQETQYF.

This clone has only a few counts. J is TRBJ1-5 and V is TRBV2, with 9 bases identical to TRBD1. CDR3 length: 15 residues. After removal of 6 bases from V and 9 bases from J, the junction contained 12 bases not matched to a gene. Germline assignment: CDR1 SNHLY and CDR2 FYNNEI. The CDR3 region has the DNA TGTGCCAGCAGGCGGGACAGGGACGAATCAGGGCCCCAGCATTTT. Its protein is CASRRDRDESGPQHF. Looking up the rest from reference TRBV2 and TRBJ1-5 gives the full variable domain: EPEVTQTPSHQVTQMGQEVILRCVPISNHLYFYWYRQILGQKVEFLVSFYNNEISEKSEIFDDQFSVERPDGSNFTLKIRSTKLEDSAMYFCASRRDRDESGPQHFGDGTRLSIL.

This CDR3 reads CASSAGQRTYGYTF. The CDR3 DNA follows: TGTGCCAGCAGCGCCGGACAGAGGACCTATGGCTACACCTTC. V is TRBV2 and J is TRBJ1-2; weak D call: TRBD1 (6 bases). Germline lookup yields CDR1 SNHLY and CDR2 FYNNEI. V lost 6 bases, J lost 4 bases, and 15 bases lay in between. The CDR3 is made up of 14 amino acids.

The chain uses TRBV5-8 and TRBJ2-5; the D gene is possibly TRBD1 (5 bases). Germline CDR1 SGHTS, CDR2 YDEGEE. The CDR3 sequence is 14 residues long. V lost 0 bases and J lost 1, with 7 bases in between. In DNA form, the CDR3 reads TGTGCCAGCAGCTTGGGCCAGGGCCAAGAGACCCAGTACTTC. Protein: CASSLGQGQETQYF.

The chain uses TRBV5-1 and TRBJ2-7; D is perhaps TRBD1 (6 bases). Germline assignment: CDR1 SGHRS and CDR2 YFSETQ. The CDR3 runs to 13 residues. V lost 3 bases and J lost 4, with 11 bases in between. DNA of the CDR3: TGCGCCAGCAGCTCAATACAGGGTTACGAGCAGTACTTC. It codes for CASSSIQGYEQYF.

The chain couples TRBV21-1 to TRBJ2-3; the table calls TRBD1, which could not be checked here. TRBV21-1 is a known pseudogene. The CDR3 extends over 17 amino acids. The CDR3 protein is CASTSRAGAWGTDTQYF. Here the CDR3 DNA reads TGTGCCAGCACCTCCAGAGCAGGGGCTTGGGGCACAGATACGCAGTATTTT.

CDR3 sequence: CASNSLAGSTDTQYF. The CDR3 DNA reads TGTGCCAGCAACTCACTAGCGGGGAGCACAGATACGCAGTATTTT. V and J are TRBV6-5 and TRBJ2-3; 10 positions agree with TRBD2. V lost 7 bases and J lost 0; bases outside the gene matches: 4. Per the germline V gene, CDR1 is MNHEY and CDR2 is SVGAGI. The CDR3 spans 15 residues.

The chain employs TRBV7-3 and TRBJ2-1, with D perhaps matching TRBD2 (7 bases). Germline assignment: CDR1 SGHTA and CDR2 FQGTGA. V was clipped by 1 base and J by 4 bases, with 11 bases between them. The CDR3 totals 15 residues. Here the CDR3 DNA reads TGTGCCAGCAGCTTAATGGGGGGGCTGTACAATGAGCAGTTCTTC. Amino acids: CASSLMGGLYNEQFF.

This chain connects TRBV7-9 to TRBJ2-2; D call uncertain. There are 17 residues in the CDR3. Germline loops: CDR1 SEHNR, CDR2 FQNEAQ (reference sequence). With 5 bases removed from V and 4 bases from J, the gap between germline ends came to 20 bases. CDR3 in DNA: TGTGCCAGCAGCCCACACTTTCGTGACACCGCCACCGGGGAGCTGTTTTTT. Its protein is CASSPHFRDTATGELFF.

This chain links TRBV30 with TRBJ1-1; 9 nucleotides match TRBD1. The CDR3 is 13 residues long. The V and J ends lost 6 bases and 2 bases, in that order; junction bases with no gene match: 4. Per germline, CDR1 GTSNPN and CDR2 SVGIG (reference sequence). The CDR3 DNA follows: TGTGCCTGTTCGGGACAGGGAAACACTGAAGCTTTCTTT. The encoded protein is CACSGQGNTEAFF.

This clone was counted a few times. This chain uses TRBV4-2 with TRBJ1-3; 7 positions agree with TRBD1. Looked up from germline, CDR1 is LGHNA and CDR2 is YNFKEQ. J gave up 1 base and V 4 bases, and 10 bases lay outside the gene matches. The CDR3 runs to 17 residues. DNA of the CDR3: TGTGCCAGCAGCCCGGAAACGGCAGGGGGGTCTGGAAACACCATATATTTT. Translated: CASSPETAGGSGNTIYF.